The 13 T cell receptor beta chains reported below all come from one sample, sequenced in a study of human T cells and chemical hapten exposure. The sample's time point: patch test 3, about 24 weeks after DPC sensitization. Regarding treatment: therapeutic diphenylcyclopropenone sensitization with weekly scalp DPC. TCRdb itself ran the RACE reads through MiXCR, one entry per CDR3 protein. The sample yields around 110,000 distinct CDR3 sequences, approximately 11% seen once. The sample consisted of whole blood, taken in connection with sensitization to the hapten diphenylcyclopropenone (DPC). The receptor set was obtained from a woman in her forties or fifties with alopecia areata. Some clones in this sample may be carry-over from other donors' samples.

The J gene is TRBJ1-2, the V gene TRBV12-3 or TRBV12-4; D is unresolved. The V and J ends lost 2 bases and 4 bases respectively, with 17 bases between them. The CDR3 is 16 amino acids. The CDR3: CASSLWGNSQFYGYTF. In nucleotides, the CDR3 is TGTGCCAGCAGTTTATGGGGAAACAGCCAATTCTATGGCTACACCTTC.

The chain combines TRBV29-1 with TRBJ2-2; 10 bases agree with TRBD2. The CDR3 runs to 19 residues. Germline V CDR1 and CDR2: SQVTM, ANQGSEA. J lost 4 bases, V lost 4 bases, and 18 bases had no gene match. CDR3 nucleotide sequence: TGCAGCGTTGCCAGGAAGGGGCTAGCGGGAGTAGTTAGCACCGGGGAGCTGTTTTTT. Translating it yields CSVARKGLAGVVSTGELFF.

The V and J genes are TRBV12-3 or TRBV12-4 and TRBJ1-3; 10 bases fit TRBD1. The CDR3 totals 16 residues. V was clipped by 4 bases and J by 4 bases; unmatched bases: 7. CDR3 region: CASSSGTGVAGNTIYF. The CDR3 bases are TGTGCCAGCAGTTCCGGGACAGGGGTCGCCGGAAACACCATATATTTT.

This clonotype has more than one count but fewer than ten. The chain uses TRBV12-3 or TRBV12-4 and TRBJ1-2, with D possibly TRBD1 on 5 matching bases. The CDR3 totals 15 residues. The V end was cut by 6 bases, the J end by 4 bases, with 18 bases between. As DNA, the CDR3 is TGTGCCAGCAGCTCGGGCGTGGGGGGGTCCTATGGCTACACCTTC. This translates into CASSSGVGGSYGYTF.

This chain uses TRBV20-1 with TRBJ2-1; 10 positions match TRBD2. The V gene end was trimmed by 1 base and the J gene end by 9 bases; junction bases not matched to a gene: 9. Germline V CDR1 and CDR2: DFQATT, SNEGSKA (reference sequence). The CDR3 covers 15 residues. CDR3 coding DNA: TGCAGTGCTAGAGCGACAGCGGGAGGGCCGAGTGAGCAGTTCTTC. Translation: CSARATAGGPSEQFF.

This clonotype was detected ten times or more. This chain connects TRBV9 to TRBJ2-2, with TRBD1 matching over 9 bases. The CDR3 contains 15 residues. From germline, CDR1 is SGDLS and CDR2 YYNGEE. The V segment lost 3 bases and the J segment 6 bases; nucleotides outside the gene matches: 6. In DNA form, the CDR3 reads TGTGCCAGCAGCGGCGGACAGGGGATCGCCGGGGAGCTGTTTTTT. As protein: CASSGGQGIAGELFF. Full variable domain (outside the CDR3, taken from reference TRBV9 and TRBJ2-2): DSGVTQTPKHLITATGQRVTLRCSPRSGDLSVYWYQQSLDQGLQFLIQYYNGEERAKGNILERFSAQQFPDLHSELNLSSLELGDSALYFCASSGGQGIAGELFFGEGSRLTVL.

This chain links TRBV20-1 with TRBJ2-2; no clear D. The CDR3 sequence is 14 residues long. V dropped 3 bases and J dropped 4 bases, with 12 bases sitting between them. CDR1 and CDR2 from the germline V gene are DFQATT and SNEGSKA (reference sequence). The chain's CDR3 is CSARARSVTGELFF. The CDR3 DNA is TGCAGTGCTAGGGCCCGGTCCGTCACCGGGGAGCTGTTTTTT.

This chain connects TRBV6-1 to TRBJ2-3; 7 bases are shared with TRBD1. CDR3 length: 12 amino acids. Germline V gene lookup returns CDR1 MNHNS and CDR2 SASEGT. The trim removed 6 bases at V and 6 bases at J, leaving 3 bases unmatched. CDR3 bases: TGTGCCAGCAGGGACAGGTTGGATACGCAGTATTTT. Its protein is CASRDRLDTQYF.

The chain employs TRBV10-3 and TRBJ2-4, with TRBD2 matching 10 bases. The CDR3 spans 17 residues. Germline CDR1 reads ENHRY; CDR2 reads SYGVKD. The junction had 6 bases not matched to a gene; V was cut back by 1 base and J by 3 bases. CDR3 sequence reads: CAISEFGTSVGKNIQYF. CDR3 nucleotide sequence: TGTGCCATCAGTGAGTTTGGGACTAGCGTCGGCAAAAACATTCAGTACTTC.

J is TRBJ2-7 and V is TRBV5-1; no clear D gene. V lost 4 bases and J lost 3, with 17 bases in between. The CDR3 is 15 amino acids. Germline V gene data show CDR1 as SGHRS and CDR2 as YFSETQ. The chain's CDR3 is CASSPAWAGDYEQYF. The CDR3 DNA follows: TGCGCCAGCAGCCCAGCGTGGGCCGGAGACTACGAGCAGTACTTC.

In its sample, this clonotype was seen once. The chain employs TRBV12-3 or TRBV12-4 and TRBJ1-6, with no clear D. Trimming cost V 7 bases and J 4 bases, with 11 bases left between them. The CDR3 contains 14 residues. CDR3 coding DNA: TGTGCCAGCACCCGAGATCTATATAATTCACCCCTCCACTTT. Translated, it gives CASTRDLYNSPLHF.

To note about this clonotype: The conserved phenylalanine or tryptophan is not found at the CDR3 terminus, so this likely reflects a read error. The genes are TRBV5-6 and TRBJ2-1, with D possibly being TRBD1 (6 bases). Germline V gene data show CDR1 as SGHDT and CDR2 as YYEEEE. The CDR3 has 14 residues. V shed 2 bases and J shed 8 bases, with 14 bases lying between them. CDR3: CASSFSYRDHEQFL. The DNA of the CDR3 is TGTGCCAGCAGCTTTTCGTACAGGGACCATGAGCAGTTCCTC.

This clonotype was observed a handful of times. The V call is TRBV12-3 or TRBV12-4, the J call TRBJ2-2; D is unresolved. The CDR3 sequence is 14 residues long. V lost 4 bases to trimming and J lost 1 base, with 7 bases between them. DNA for the CDR3: TGTGCCAGCAGTTCATTCAAGAACACCGGGGAGCTGTTTTTT. Amino acids: CASSSFKNTGELFF.